The present T cell receptor beta chain was sequenced within a study of CD8+ T cells in alopecia areata. Findings of the study overall: There were also resident alphabeta T cells of normal skin sequenced in scalp samples.

Following extraction, RNA underwent reverse transcription to cDNA, which served as the sequencing template. Assay: immunoSEQ multiplex PCR; the TCRdb copy retains only in-frame clones and omits some. Of roughly 92,000 clones listed, around 71% are singletons. For this clone: What it binds is not known.

V dropped 1 base and J dropped 3 bases, with 14 bases sitting between them. The CDR3 has 16 amino acids. Germline loops: CDR1 SGHDT, CDR2 YYEEEE. Indicated treatment: oral pan-JAK inhibitor, 5-10 mg twice daily. This TCR derives from a human donor with alopecia areata. Sample: CD8+ T cells sorted from blood, taken at approximately week 44, from a patient treated with tofacitinib. V and J are TRBV5-6 and TRBJ2-4; D not certain. CDR3 DNA sequence: TGTGCCAGCAGCTTGTTTTCTGGGCTGGACAAAAACATTCAGTACTTC. It codes for CASSLFSGLDKNIQYF.